This TCR beta chain was sequenced during a study of human T cells and chemical hapten exposure. Study details: TCR yields per sample varied mostly from small pooled library volume differences.

It was from unfractionated whole blood that total RNA was extracted. Individual cDNA molecules each carried unique molecular identifiers attached by the library. Per the study methods: Across samples, TCR counts had a median of roughly 98,000 and ranged from roughly 20,000 to 690,600. TCRdb independently ran MiXCR on the 5' RACE reads; one entry per CDR3 protein. The V and J calls here are based on TCRdb, not the publication. Altogether about 140,000 distinct CDR3 sequences are present, around 4.4% being singletons, with the ten largest covering over 1.1%. Looked up from germline, CDR1 is MGHDK and CDR2 is SYGVNS. After removal of 11 bases from V and 0 bases from J, the junction contained 11 bases not matched to a gene. The CDR3 is 16 residues long. This clonotype appeared many times.

The V and J genes are TRBV25-1 and TRBJ1-5, with 9 bases fitting TRBD1. The receptor was derived from a female donor in good health. The CDR3 sequence is CASQNRTGDSNQPQHF. CDR3 bases: TGTGCCTCACAGAATCGGACAGGGGATAGCAATCAGCCCCAGCATTTT.